This TCR delta chain emerged from a study of γδ T cells in repeated Plasmodium falciparum infection (dated by TCRdb to the early 2020s). Regarding the research as a whole: The natural-infection arm enrolled Malian children exposed to intense seasonal malaria transmission, compared against age and gender matched Australian children. Using both natural infection in Mali and controlled human malaria infection, the study looked at the way repeated Plasmodium falciparum infection shapes the human gammadelta T cell repertoire. Malian gammadelta TCR repertoires were analysed cross-sectionally during no-transmission periods and longitudinally across acute febrile malaria episodes. Several malaria-naive U.S. adults underwent four controlled human malaria infections by bites from P. falciparum NF54-infected Anopheles stephensi mosquitoes over around 580 days. Samples from controlled-infection subjects were taken at baseline, right before selected infections, and 21 days after each infection. Overall results and qualifications from the work: A highly stable polyclonal repertoire over time and infection, with many inter-individual overlapping TCRgamma sequences, was shown by Vgamma9/Vdelta2+ TCR repertoires. In Vdelta2-negative, largely Vdelta1+, gammadelta TCR repertoires, repeated controlled infections appeared to drive waves of new clonotype selection. The controlled-infection cohort was small, limiting analysis of inter-individual variability in gammadelta T cell responses. Compared with Australian children, Malian children appeared to have Vdelta2-negative gammadelta TCR repertoires that were more clonally expanded, less diverse and less shared. Generalizability was limited because the Malian cohort came from a small rural village made up predominantly of one ethnic group.

For this clone: Which antigen it targets is not known. The amino acid sequence in TCRdb belongs to a much larger clone and departs from this DNA's translation at residue 9, likely a sequencing read error; the sequence shown is translated from the DNA.

The CDR3 measures 20 amino acids from cysteine to phenylalanine. Of the read, only the CDR3 DNA is kept; its 60 bases are in frame from base 1. The germline V gene provides CDR1 GEAIGNYY and CDR2 EKD. The junction shows trimming of 5 bases on V and 5 bases on J, and the gene matches do not reach 26 bases of it. For bulk TCR repertoire analysis, Vgamma9/Vdelta2+ and Vdelta2-negative gammadelta T cell populations were flow-sorted out of peripheral blood mononuclear cells. Libraries were constructed by multiplex PCR. These reads were obtained on an Illumina MiSeq. Each sorted gammadelta T cell sample was sequenced for both the TCR gamma (TRG) and TCR delta (TRD) chains. The paper's data handling went like this. Clonotype tree plots, accumulated frequency of the top 20 clonotypes, diversity index (DI) and D75 metrics were included in the repertoire analyses. Clone calls in TCRdb were regenerated from the public reads with CATT, after which identical DNA sequences shared one row. None of the V and J calls come from the authors' own analysis; TCRdb made them. Present in this sample are 50,000 to 55,000 delta-chain clones, about 2% of which were seen just once. The ten largest clones add up to around 24% of the sample.

The chain joins TRDV2 to TRDJ1, and TRDD3 aligns with 9 junction nucleotides. The J gene, absent from TCRdb, was called here by matching the DNA to germline. Material: gamma-delta T cells from blood. The receptor was isolated from a pool of human donors (malaria-infected and uninfected, not separated). The CDR3 corresponds to CACGGGLYRGIQGPADKLIF. The DNA is TGTGCCTGTGGAGGGGGTCTGTACCGGGGGATACAAGGTCCGGCTGATAAACTCATCTTT.